This T cell receptor beta chain originates from a study of cytomegalovirus exposure and HLA in healthy donors (TCRdb year 2017). Some background on the complete study: According to an earlier analysis of several hundred of the donors, about 179 million T cells yielded 95 million to 140 million unique TCR beta sequences and about 300 Gb of sequence data. In an earlier analysis of roughly 540 of the donors, high-throughput TCR beta sequencing was used to judge whether each TCR beta V gene segment behaved as functional or pseudogenic. Besides the first cohort of roughly 640 subjects, a separate validation cohort made up of roughly 120 different subjects was used. Because of strong linkage in the cohort, roughly five DR-DQ haplotypes were treated as single units for association and clustering. In a later analysis, previously published TCR beta repertoires from several hundred donors were re-analyzed and high-resolution HLA genotyping was added so that TCR occurrence patterns could be studied. The aim of the study was to test whether cataloging public T cell receptors could identify signatures of past pathogen exposure. The study combined high-throughput TCR immunosequencing, statistical association of individual TCRs with disease status, and machine learning to predict cytomegalovirus infection status. In the later analysis, no new phenotypic data were used to find candidate immune exposures; instead, reliance was placed on TCR beta sequences and their occurrence across donors. The study profiled the T cell repertoires of some 610 subjects by immunosequencing and related them to cytomegalovirus serostatus. Roughly 290 gigabases of sequencing data and tens of millions of unique TCR sequences made up an early release that covered around 640 HLA-typed donors. Every discovery cohort repertoire had been produced on one sequencing platform. Both class I and class II loci were covered by HLA typing, at four-digit resolution. Donor age, sex, ethnicity and CMV serostatus were compiled together with the repertoire data. A later genetic analysis took genome-wide SNP genotypes for about 65% of the 666 donors and used that subset as a discovery cohort. The genetic ancestry cluster associated with self-reported Caucasian donors included roughly four fifths of the 300 to 400 genotyped donors. The number of donors typed differed by locus, with roughly 629-640 for A, B, C, DRB1 and DQB1, roughly 520 for DQA1, nearly 610 for DPA1, and some 470 for DPB1. On average, roughly 240,000 unique TCR beta nucleotide sequences were sequenced per donor among roughly 430 genotyped donors of the cohort, with roughly 18% of those sequences being non-productive. What the research found in general, with its limitations: Specific HLA alleles were associated with about 17,000 TCR beta sequences at a false discovery rate of 0.05 in a later analysis. A later analysis found that most CMV-associated TCR beta chains appeared HLA-restricted, with HLA associations seemingly driven largely by CMV exposure. Most TCR sequences were observed very rarely across donors, whereas some public TCRs were present in many individuals. Linkage disequilibrium might explain the correlated functional status among segregating V segments, but an unknown experimental factor could not be excluded. In the study, around 150 TCR beta chains were listed as associated with cytomegalovirus. For the cohort, immune exposure information was limited to CMV serostatus. According to a later analysis, TCR association rates differed among HLA loci, with DRB1 alleles showing the most associated TCRs and HLA-C alleles showing the fewest. Because some donors lacked HLA typing at each locus, the association tests relied only on the typed subset. A further reported finding was that TCR beta sequences accurately predicted the HLA-A and HLA-B alleles for most subjects in the first cohort. In a later analysis, HLA-associated TCR beta chains showed more clonal expansion and lower generation probabilities than non-associated chains that were equally common. Presence/absence analyses assumed roughly uniform sequencing depth across donors, an assumption that may not hold. Cytomegalovirus status was reported to be diagnosed by the classifier with high specificity and sensitivity in both the original and validation cohorts. A later genetic analysis reported fewer N-insertions in productive TCRs among donors in an Asian-associated ancestry cluster than the roughly 720-donor mean. The cohort was sequenced for TCR beta chains only, and without alpha or paired-chain data the features that could be detected were limited. Several of the top co-occurrence clusters appeared to be linked to parvovirus B19, influenza, CMV and Epstein-Barr virus, according to a later analysis. Because counts were too low, 15 to 20 rarely observed V segments, including chromosome 9 orphons, were excluded from the earlier analysis of several hundred of the donors. It was suggested by the authors that the approach could potentially be generalized to other disease states and immunological phenotypes. A later genetic analysis associated a missense DCLRE1C variant with V-gene and J-gene trimming of TCR beta chains, and an independent cohort replicated the association. The 87-base-pair reads could not distinguish some IMGT-functional V segments, including TRBV6-2 and TRBV6-3, so those segments were excluded. In vitro tests confirmed that three of the cytomegalovirus-associated TCR beta chains recognize cytomegalovirus antigens. A group of highly shared sequence variants was considered likely to be a technical artifact of the sequencing pipeline. When HLA alleles, especially DR and DQ, strongly co-occurred, attributing TCR associations to individual alleles was difficult. In an earlier analysis of about 540 of the donors, most TCR beta V segments were observed in productive rearrangements about 90% or about 30% of the time, broadly matching IMGT annotations.

Points on this clone: No antigen is known for it. No per-base quality is available; no much larger clone lies one base away.

The library came from the immunoSEQ multiplex PCR assay. The multiplex PCR relied on a mix of 60 forward primers for TCR Vbeta segments and 13 reverse primers for TCR Jbeta segments. Amplification of the CDR3 region of rearranged TCR beta genes was performed with a multiplex PCR assay on genomic DNA. Amplified TCR beta libraries were sequenced as 87-base-pair reads on the Illumina HiSeq System. The original pipeline was this. A later analysis counted about 80 million unique TCR beta chains across the 690 or so repertoires, and roughly 11 million of these chains were shared by at least two donors. Raw reads were error-corrected and collapsed into unique sequences with a nearest-neighbor algorithm that merged closely related sequences to remove PCR and sequencing errors. CDR3 sequences were aligned to IMGT reference sequences to assign V, D and J gene segments. For a sequence to be retained, at least a six-nucleotide match to both a V gene segment and a J gene segment was required. A rearrangement was called productive if the CDR3 had no stop codons and remained in frame with V and J, and every other rearrangement was called non-productive. Following IMGT convention, CDR3 was defined as the stretch from the second conserved V-encoded cysteine up to the conserved J-encoded phenylalanine. In an earlier analysis of more than 550 of the donors, sequences lacking an unambiguous match to a single V gene segment were excluded. An earlier analysis of a few hundred of the donors called V segments functional above 56.7% productive rearrangements and segregating when the between-donor standard deviation exceeded 5%. A statistical classification framework was developed to diagnose cytomegalovirus status using the catalog of TCR beta chain sequences. A later analysis assigned V and J genes by comparing TCR nucleotide sequences with IMGT/GENE-DB human TR gene sequences. A later analysis assigned CDR3 sequences and most-parsimonious VDJ recombination scenarios with the TCRdist pipeline. In a later analysis, each TCR beta chain was defined by its CDR3 amino acid sequence together with its V-gene family, and reads lacking a unique V-gene family were excluded. To address suspected cross-contamination and a sequencing artifact, a later analysis removed approximately 600 highly shared, low-generation-probability nucleotide sequences. A later analysis calculated a clonal expansion index for each public chain from normalized within-repertoire ranks of inferred template counts. A later analysis computed generation probabilities with a VDJ recombination model fitted to out-of-frame rearrangements, and checked the results against IGoR. A later analysis scored TCR-TCR, TCR-HLA and TCR-CMV co-occurrence with hypergeometric tests, applying a repertoire-size bias correction to TCR pairs. To estimate false discovery rates, a later analysis permuted the HLA or CMV assignments 20 times. In a later analysis, co-occurring TCRs were grouped with DBSCAN, and TCRdist sequence similarity was added when clustering was performed within HLA-allele-positive subsets. Repertoires with fewer than 30,000 or more than 120,000 public chains, plus five repertoires with anomalous nucleotide sharing, were excluded from co-occurrence clustering. Not all clones reach the TCRdb copy of this immuneACCESS table, which keeps in-frame sequences only. Checked studies attribute under half of the gap to unresolved V genes and leave the rest unexplained. That table is the source of V, J and clone size, and D and trimming were worked out from the DNA. Here the sample has 95,000 to 150,000 clones; around two thirds occur a single time. Less than 9% of the sample belongs to the ten largest clones.

In total, approximately 690 healthy bone marrow donors made up the cohort. Cohort members were all nominally healthy when sampled, although unrecorded immune exposures were likely present. The donor was CMV seropositive and belonged to the group of 250 to 300 seropositive cohort members. Each donor provided a peripheral blood sample, and peripheral blood mononuclear cells were used for TCR beta sequencing. Genomic DNA extraction from the blood cell samples was performed with the Qiagen DNeasy Blood Extraction Kit. V drops 7 bases and J drops 2 bases, leaving 11 bases in between. Including the terminal cysteine and phenylalanine, the CDR3 comprises 13 residues. Only the CDR3 portion is preserved as DNA: 39 bases, with reading frame beginning at the first base. CDR1 MDHEN and CDR2 SYDVKM are derived from the germline V gene.

Sequenced: PBMCs. In this chain, TRBV28 is recombined with TRBJ1-2, with the D gene call left open. The origin of this receptor is a woman in her thirties or forties in good health and CMV-seropositive. The nucleotide sequence is TGTGCCAGCACCCCAACTGTGAACTATGGCTACACCTTC. Protein translation: CASTPTVNYGYTF.